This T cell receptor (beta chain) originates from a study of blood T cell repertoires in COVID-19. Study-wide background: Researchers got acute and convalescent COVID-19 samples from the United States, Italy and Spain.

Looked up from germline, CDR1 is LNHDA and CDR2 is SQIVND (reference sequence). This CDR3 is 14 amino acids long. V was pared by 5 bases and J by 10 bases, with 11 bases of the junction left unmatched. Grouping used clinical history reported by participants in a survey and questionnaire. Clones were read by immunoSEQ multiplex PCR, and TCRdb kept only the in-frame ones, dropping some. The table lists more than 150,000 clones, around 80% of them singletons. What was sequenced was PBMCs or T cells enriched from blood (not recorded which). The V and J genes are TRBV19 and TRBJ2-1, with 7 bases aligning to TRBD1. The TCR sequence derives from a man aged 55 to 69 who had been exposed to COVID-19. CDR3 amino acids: CASSPTQGSGEQFF. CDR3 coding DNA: TGTGCCAGTAGTCCAACACAGGGGTCTGGGGAGCAGTTCTTC. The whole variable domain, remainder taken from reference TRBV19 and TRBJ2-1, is DGGITQSPKYLFRKEGQNVTLSCEQNLNHDAMYWYRQDPGQGLRLIYYSQIVNDFQKGDIAEGYSVSREKKESFPLTVTSAQKNPTAFYLCASSPTQGSGEQFFGPGTRLTVL.